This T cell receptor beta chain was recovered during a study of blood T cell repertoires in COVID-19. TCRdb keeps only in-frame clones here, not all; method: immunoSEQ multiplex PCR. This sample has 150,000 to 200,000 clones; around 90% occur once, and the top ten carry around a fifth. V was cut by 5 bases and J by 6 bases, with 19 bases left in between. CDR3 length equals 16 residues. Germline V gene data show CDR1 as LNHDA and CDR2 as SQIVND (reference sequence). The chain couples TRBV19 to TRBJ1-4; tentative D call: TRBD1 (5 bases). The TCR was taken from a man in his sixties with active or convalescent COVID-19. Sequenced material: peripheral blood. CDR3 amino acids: CASSATTAGMDEKLFF. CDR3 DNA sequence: TGTGCCAGTAGTGCCACGACAGCGGGCATGGATGAAAAACTGTTTTTT. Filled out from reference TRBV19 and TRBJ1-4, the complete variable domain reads DGGITQSPKYLFRKEGQNVTLSCEQNLNHDAMYWYRQDPGQGLRLIYYSQIVNDFQKGDIAEGYSVSREKKESFPLTVTSAQKNPTAFYLCASSATTAGMDEKLFFGSGTQLSVL.